This T cell receptor beta chain was observed in a study of blood T cells in healthy people across ages. About the research overall: There was about one barcoded beta molecule captured by template switching per two T cells. Study-level findings and limits: Diversity of TCR beta correlated strongly with naive T cell percentage. What prevented conclusive comparison of naive and antigen-experienced cells was that PBMCs were unsorted.

A J-beta primer mix and a sample-barcoded 5' primer were used in a second PCR of roughly 6 to 11 cycles. Each CDR3 protein is one row after TCRdb ran MiXCR on the 5' RACE reads. Of 600,000 to 650,000 distinct CDR3 sequences listed, roughly 58% were seen once; the top ten hold over 30%. This CDR3 has 15 amino acids. V was clipped by 6 bases and J by 5 bases; unmatched bases: 11. Germline loops: CDR1 DFQATT, CDR2 SNEGSKA (reference sequence). Concerning this clonotype itself: Its cognate antigen is unknown.

Donation came from healthy Caucasian individuals in Russia who were aged about 6 to 95. This clonotype was sampled from a man between 60 and 75 years old in good health. The rearrangement uses TRBV20-1 and TRBJ2-1; 9 bases fit TRBD2. Sequencing input: blood. The CDR3 region is CSAFDPGLAHNEQFF. The CDR3 coding sequence is TGCAGTGCCTTCGATCCGGGACTAGCCCACAATGAGCAGTTCTTC.